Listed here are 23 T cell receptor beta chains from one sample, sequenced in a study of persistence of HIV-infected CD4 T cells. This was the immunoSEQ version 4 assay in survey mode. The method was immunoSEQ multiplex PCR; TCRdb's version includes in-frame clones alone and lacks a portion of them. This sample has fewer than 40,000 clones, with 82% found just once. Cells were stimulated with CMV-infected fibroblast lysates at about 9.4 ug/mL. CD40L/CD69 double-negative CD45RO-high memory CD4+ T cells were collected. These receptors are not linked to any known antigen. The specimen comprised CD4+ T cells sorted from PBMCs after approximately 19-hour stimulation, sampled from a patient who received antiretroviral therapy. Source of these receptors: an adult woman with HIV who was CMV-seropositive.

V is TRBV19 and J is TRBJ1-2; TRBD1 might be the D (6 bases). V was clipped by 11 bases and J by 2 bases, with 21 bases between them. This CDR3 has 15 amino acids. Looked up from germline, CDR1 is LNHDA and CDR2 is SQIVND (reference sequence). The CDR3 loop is CASGRSGQGNYGYTF. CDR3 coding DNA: TGTGCCTCAGGCCGTAGCGGCCAGGGGAACTATGGCTACACCTTC.

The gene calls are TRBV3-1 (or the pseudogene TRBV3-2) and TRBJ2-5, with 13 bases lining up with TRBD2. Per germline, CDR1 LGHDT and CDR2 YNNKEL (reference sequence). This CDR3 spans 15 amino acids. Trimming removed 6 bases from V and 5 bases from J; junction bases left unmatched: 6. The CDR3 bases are TGTGCCAGCAGAGGGCTACTAGCGGGAGGGGAGACCCAGTACTTC. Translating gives CASRGLLAGGETQYF.

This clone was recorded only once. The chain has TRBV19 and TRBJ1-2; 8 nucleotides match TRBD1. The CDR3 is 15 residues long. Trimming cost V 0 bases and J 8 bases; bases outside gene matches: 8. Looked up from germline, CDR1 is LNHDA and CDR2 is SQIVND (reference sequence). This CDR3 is CASSIDLGRGRGYTF. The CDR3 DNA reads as TGTGCCAGTAGTATAGATCTGGGCAGGGGGCGAGGCTACACCTTC.

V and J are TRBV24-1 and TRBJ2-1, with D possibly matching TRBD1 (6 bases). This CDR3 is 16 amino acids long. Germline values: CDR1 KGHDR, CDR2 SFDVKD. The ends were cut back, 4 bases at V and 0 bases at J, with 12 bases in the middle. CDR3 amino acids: CATSDPQGSSYNEQFF. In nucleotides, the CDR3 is TGTGCCACCAGTGACCCACAGGGATCCTCCTACAATGAGCAGTTCTTC.

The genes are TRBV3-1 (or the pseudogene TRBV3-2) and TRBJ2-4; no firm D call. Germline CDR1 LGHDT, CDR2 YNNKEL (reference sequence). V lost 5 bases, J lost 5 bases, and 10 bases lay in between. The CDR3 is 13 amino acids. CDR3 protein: CASSGRTQNIQYF. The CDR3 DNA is TGTGCCAGCAGCGGACGGACGCAAAACATTCAGTACTTC.

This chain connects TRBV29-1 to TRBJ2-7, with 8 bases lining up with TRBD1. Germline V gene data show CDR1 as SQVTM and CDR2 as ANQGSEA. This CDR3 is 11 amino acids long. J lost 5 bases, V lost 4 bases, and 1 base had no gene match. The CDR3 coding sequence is TGCAGCGTTGCAGGGGGCCACGAGCAGTACTTC. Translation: CSVAGGHEQYF.

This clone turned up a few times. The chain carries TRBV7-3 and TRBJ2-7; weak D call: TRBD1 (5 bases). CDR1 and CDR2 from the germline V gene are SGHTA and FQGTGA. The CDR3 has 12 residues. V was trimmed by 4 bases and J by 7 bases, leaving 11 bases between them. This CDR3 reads CASSSYTGEQYF. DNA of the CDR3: TGTGCCAGCAGCTCATATACAGGAGAGCAGTACTTC. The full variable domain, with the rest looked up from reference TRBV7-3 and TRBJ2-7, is GAGVSQTPSNKVTEKGKYVELRCDPISGHTALYWYRQSLGQGPEFLIYFQGTGAADDSGLPNDRFFAVRPEGSVSTLKIQRTERGDSAVYLCASSSYTGEQYFGPGTRLTVT.

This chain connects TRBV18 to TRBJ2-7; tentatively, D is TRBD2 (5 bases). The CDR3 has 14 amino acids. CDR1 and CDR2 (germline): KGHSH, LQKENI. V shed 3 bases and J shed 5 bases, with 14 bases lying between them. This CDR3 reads CASSPASFSDEQYF. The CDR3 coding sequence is TGTGCCAGCTCACCCGCGAGTTTTAGCGACGAGCAGTACTTC.

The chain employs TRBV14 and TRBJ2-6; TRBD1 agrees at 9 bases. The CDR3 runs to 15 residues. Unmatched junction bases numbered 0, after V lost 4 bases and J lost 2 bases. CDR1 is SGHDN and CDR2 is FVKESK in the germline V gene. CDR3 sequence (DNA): TGTGCCAGCAGCCGACAGGGGGCTGGGGCCAACGTCCTGACTTTC. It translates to CASSRQGAGANVLTF.

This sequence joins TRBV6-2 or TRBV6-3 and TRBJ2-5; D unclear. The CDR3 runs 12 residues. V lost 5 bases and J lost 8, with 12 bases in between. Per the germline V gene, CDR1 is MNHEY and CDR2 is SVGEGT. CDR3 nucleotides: TGTGCCAGCAGTAACCCCCCGGCCACCCAGTACTTC. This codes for CASSNPPATQYF.

The chain's CDR3 is CSASIDRRSPLHF. CDR3 bases: TGCAGTGCTAGTATTGACAGACGGTCACCCCTCCACTTT. The V gene is TRBV20-1, the J gene TRBJ1-6, with D possibly matching TRBD1 (5 bases). Trimming took 3 bases from V and 10 from J, leaving 13 bases between them. This CDR3 has 13 residues. Germline loops: CDR1 DFQATT, CDR2 SNEGSKA (reference sequence).

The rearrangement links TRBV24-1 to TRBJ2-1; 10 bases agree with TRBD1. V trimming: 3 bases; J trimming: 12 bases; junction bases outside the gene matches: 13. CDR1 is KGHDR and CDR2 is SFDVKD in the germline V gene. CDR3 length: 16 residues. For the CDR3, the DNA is TGTGCCACCAGTGATCCGACAGGGGGCCTGCGCTGGGGGCAGTTCTTC. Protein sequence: CATSDPTGGLRWGQFF.

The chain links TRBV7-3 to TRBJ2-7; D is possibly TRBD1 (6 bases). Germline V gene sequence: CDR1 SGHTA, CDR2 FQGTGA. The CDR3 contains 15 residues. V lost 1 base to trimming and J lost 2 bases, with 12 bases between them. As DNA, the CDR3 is TGTGCCAGCAGCTTAAATCCAGGGGCCGCCTACGAGCAGTACTTC. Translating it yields CASSLNPGAAYEQYF.

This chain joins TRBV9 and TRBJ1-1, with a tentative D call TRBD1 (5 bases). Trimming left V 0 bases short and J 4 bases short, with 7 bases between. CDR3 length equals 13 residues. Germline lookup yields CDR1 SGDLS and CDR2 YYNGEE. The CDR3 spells CASSVDGATEAFF. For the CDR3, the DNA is TGTGCCAGCAGCGTAGACGGGGCCACTGAAGCTTTCTTT.

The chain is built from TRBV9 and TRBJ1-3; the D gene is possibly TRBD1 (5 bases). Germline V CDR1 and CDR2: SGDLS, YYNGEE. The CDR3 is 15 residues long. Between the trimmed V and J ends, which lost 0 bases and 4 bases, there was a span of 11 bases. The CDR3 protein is CASSVGGGLGNTIYF. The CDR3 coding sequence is TGTGCCAGCAGCGTAGGTGGGGGATTAGGAAACACCATATATTTT.

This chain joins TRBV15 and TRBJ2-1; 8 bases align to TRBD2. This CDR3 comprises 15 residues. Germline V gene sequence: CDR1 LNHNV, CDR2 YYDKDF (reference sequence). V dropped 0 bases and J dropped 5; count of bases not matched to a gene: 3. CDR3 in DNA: TGTGCCACCAGCAGAGAAAGCGGGGGAAACAATGAGCAGTTCTTC. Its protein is CATSRESGGNNEQFF.

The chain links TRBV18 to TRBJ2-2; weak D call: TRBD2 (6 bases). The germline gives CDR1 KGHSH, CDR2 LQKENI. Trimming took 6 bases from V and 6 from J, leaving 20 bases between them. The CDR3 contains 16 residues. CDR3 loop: CASSQSGEALAGELFF. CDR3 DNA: TGTGCCAGCTCTCAATCGGGGGAGGCCCTGGCCGGGGAGCTGTTTTTT.

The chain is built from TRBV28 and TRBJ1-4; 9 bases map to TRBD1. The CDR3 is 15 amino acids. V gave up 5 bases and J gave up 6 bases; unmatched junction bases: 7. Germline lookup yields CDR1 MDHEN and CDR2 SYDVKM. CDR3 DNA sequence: TGTGCCAGCAGTCCCCCGACAGGGGGGTATGAAAAACTGTTTTTT. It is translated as CASSPPTGGYEKLFF.

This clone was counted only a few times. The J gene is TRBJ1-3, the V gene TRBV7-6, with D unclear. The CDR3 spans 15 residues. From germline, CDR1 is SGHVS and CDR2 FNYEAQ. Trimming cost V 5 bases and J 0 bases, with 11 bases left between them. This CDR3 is CASSQQKSSGNTIYF. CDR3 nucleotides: TGTGCCAGCAGCCAGCAAAAATCCTCTGGAAACACCATATATTTT.

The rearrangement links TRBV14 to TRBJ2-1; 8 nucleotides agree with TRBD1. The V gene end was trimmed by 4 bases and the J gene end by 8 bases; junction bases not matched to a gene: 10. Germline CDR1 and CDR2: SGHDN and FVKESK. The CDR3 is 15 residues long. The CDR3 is CASSLKGQGVYEQFF. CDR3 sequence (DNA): TGTGCCAGCAGCCTGAAAGGACAGGGAGTTTATGAGCAGTTCTTC.

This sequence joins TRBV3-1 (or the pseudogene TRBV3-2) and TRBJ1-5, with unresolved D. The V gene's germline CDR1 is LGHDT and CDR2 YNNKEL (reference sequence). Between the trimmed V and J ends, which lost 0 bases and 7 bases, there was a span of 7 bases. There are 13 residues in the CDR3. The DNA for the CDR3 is TGTGCCAGCAGCCAAGACTTGCTACAGCCCCAGCATTTT. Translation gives CASSQDLLQPQHF.

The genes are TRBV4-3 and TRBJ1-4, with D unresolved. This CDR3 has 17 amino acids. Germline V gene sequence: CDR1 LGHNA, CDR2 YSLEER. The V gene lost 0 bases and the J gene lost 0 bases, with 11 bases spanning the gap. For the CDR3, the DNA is TGCGCCAGCAGCCAAGAGGTCAGACAAGCAACTAATGAAAAACTGTTTTTT. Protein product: CASSQEVRQATNEKLFF.

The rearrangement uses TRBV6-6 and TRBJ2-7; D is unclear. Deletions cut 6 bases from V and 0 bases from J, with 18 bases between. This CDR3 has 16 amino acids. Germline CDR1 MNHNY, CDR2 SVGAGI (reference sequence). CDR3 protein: CASRAQWVGSSYEQYF. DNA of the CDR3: TGTGCCAGCAGGGCTCAGTGGGTAGGCTCCTCCTACGAGCAGTACTTC.